The clone carrying this T cell receptor (beta chain) was observed a handful of times. Its cognate antigen is unknown. Stated time point: week 5, during vaccination. With topical imiquimod, each dose of the vaccine consisted of 300 ug of mutant IDH1 20-mer peptide. These data originate in a study of a mutant IDH1 vaccine in newly diagnosed glioma. Method: immunoSEQ multiplex PCR; TCRdb's copy keeps in-frame clones and lacks some. The profile shows roughly 39,000 clones, 70% to 90% of them singletons. Germline V gene data show CDR1 as LNHDA and CDR2 as SQIVND (reference sequence). This CDR3 spans 15 amino acids. V was cut by 4 bases and J by 1 base, with 13 bases left in between.

This TCR was recovered from a man aged 35-49 years with glioma. The chain combines TRBV19 with TRBJ1-1; D call uncertain. The sample in question was PBMCs, obtained from a glioma patient whose treatment included an IDH1 peptide vaccine. The CDR3 here is CASSSLRGRNTEAFF. The CDR3 coding sequence is TGTGCCAGTAGTAGCCTACGGGGTAGGAACACTGAAGCTTTCTTT.